This T cell receptor (beta chain) was captured in a study of low-dose radiotherapy and immunotherapy resistance in tumors. Study overall: Each fraction for Cohort 1 was 0.5 Gy, given every 2 weeks, and the total came to 6.5 Gy. Cohort 2 patients were irradiated with 1 Gy every two weeks, reaching 13 Gy over 26 weeks.

Described time point: after trial treatment. Treatment noted: LDRT plus nivolumab, ipilimumab, low-dose cyclophosphamide and aspirin (RACIN trial). Nivolumab, ipilimumab, aspirin, low-dose cyclophosphamide and low-dose radiotherapy were all administered to the donors. Primers targeting TRAV and TRBV primed first-strand cDNA, covering alpha and beta chains. The PCR that amplified TCRs ran for around 21 cycles, relying on a constant-region primer and a V-primer adapter. A single record per CDR3 protein comes from TCRdb applying MiXCR to the reads. In the table there are 65,000 to 85,000 distinct CDR3 sequences, roughly 17% of which are singletons. This clonotype has at least ten counts. The receptor was isolated from a male donor with prostate cancer. The sample here was PBMCs, taken after low-dose radiotherapy plus immunotherapy.

This CDR3 reads CASSSRTRDTGELFF. The CDR3 DNA is TGTGCCAGCAGCTCCCGGACTAGGGACACCGGGGAGCTGTTTTTT. J is TRBJ2-2 and V is TRBV6-2 or TRBV6-3; TRBD2 matches 7 bases. Germline assignment: CDR1 MNHEY and CDR2 SVGEGT. V lost 6 bases, J lost 3 bases, and 7 bases stayed unmatched. CDR3 length: 15 residues.